The T cell receptor (beta chain) described here comes from a study of T cell repertoires and HLA-DP antigens. General study points: Naive and memory CD4+ cells were analysed together, not apart.

On this clone itself: Its antigen remains unknown.

Untouched CD4+ T cells were isolated by negative selection, averaging about 98% purity. Sequenced by immunoSEQ multiplex PCR; TCRdb stores in-frame clones only, minus some. The table lists about 110,000 clones, around 92% of them singletons. CDR1 and CDR2 (germline): LNHNV, YYDKDF (reference sequence). V shed 2 bases and J 3 bases; nucleotides not matched to a gene: 5. The CDR3 length is 15 residues. The clonotype originates from a woman aged 18-35 years in good health and CMV-seronegative. Source material: CD4+ T cells from PBMCs. J is TRBJ2-7 and V is TRBV15, with TRBD2 matching over 9 bases. In nucleotides, the CDR3 is TGTGCCACCAGCAGATCGAATAGCGGGGGCTACGAGCAGTACTTC. Translation: CATSRSNSGGYEQYF.